This T cell receptor beta chain was recorded in a study of vaccination effects on CD4 cells after COVID-19. Sequencing was preceded by expansion of antigen-specific CD4+ T cells with viral peptide pools in the ViraFEST assay. It was after approximately 11 days of culture that CD4+ T cells were isolated. The participants, recipients of two vaccine doses, got either BNT162b2 or mRNA-1273. CDR1 is LNHDA and CDR2 is SQIVND in the germline V gene (reference sequence). The J segment lost 7 bases and the V segment lost 5 bases, leaving 7 bases of the junction unmatched. The CDR3 contains 13 residues. Only in-frame clones appear in the TCRdb table, and some are missing; sequencing was by immunoSEQ multiplex PCR. This sample has tens of thousands of clones, with 70% to 80% found just once. Notes on this clone: Its target is unknown.

The source of this sequence is a human donor who received a COVID-19 vaccine. The J gene is TRBJ2-5, the V gene TRBV19, with 7 positions matching TRBD1. This sample comprised CD4+ T cells from PBMCs cultured with HCoV-229E spike peptides, obtained after COVID-19 vaccination. The CDR3 reads CASSRDRAGTQYF. CDR3 in DNA: TGTGCCAGTAGTCGTGACAGGGCGGGGACCCAGTACTTC.